Below, 6 T cell receptor beta chains from the same sample are listed, as sequenced in a study of blood T cell repertoires in COVID-19. Sequencing used immunoSEQ multiplex PCR; TCRdb keeps in-frame clones, though not all of them. Altogether under 130,000 clones are present, about 75% being singletons, with the ten largest covering about 5.9%. The sample was peripheral blood. Receptor source: a man of 80 years or more with acute or convalescent COVID-19.

The J gene is TRBJ2-3, the V gene TRBV11-2; no reliable D call. This CDR3 region has 14 residues. Germline assignment: CDR1 SGHAT and CDR2 FQNNGV. V lost 5 bases, J lost 2 bases, and 11 bases lay in between. The CDR3 DNA reads TGTGCCAGCAGCCCGCATATAGACACAGATACGCAGTATTTT. As protein: CASSPHIDTDTQYF.

The V and J genes are TRBV11-2 and TRBJ2-1; a possible D gene is TRBD1 (6 bases). The germline gives CDR1 SGHAT, CDR2 FQNNGV. There are 11 residues in the CDR3. V was trimmed by 4 bases and J by 15 bases, leaving 13 bases between them. In DNA, the CDR3 is TGTGCCAGCAGCTCGAGAACAGGGACGTTCTTC. The encoded protein is CASSSRTGTFF.

As concerns this clone: Other DNA variants within this sample encode the same CDR3. The rearrangement joins TRBV5-6 to TRBJ2-5, with a possible D match to TRBD1 (6 bases). The V and J ends lost 0 bases and 7 bases respectively, with 10 bases between them. Germline V gene sequence: CDR1 SGHDT, CDR2 YYEEEE. The CDR3 sequence is 13 residues long. The CDR3 loop reads CASSLAGVGTQYF. The CDR3 DNA is TGTGCCAGCAGCTTGGCAGGGGTTGGGACCCAGTACTTC.

This clone was recorded once. The gene calls are TRBV19 and TRBJ1-4; the D is unclear. Germline CDR1 is LNHDA and CDR2 is SQIVND (reference sequence). V lost 7 bases and J lost 4, with 13 bases in between. This CDR3 is built from 14 residues. The CDR3, as DNA: TGTGCCAGTACTGAGCGCAGTTTTAATGAAAAACTGTTTTTT. As protein: CASTERSFNEKLFF.

The chain couples TRBV4-3 to TRBJ2-3, with 8 bases matching TRBD1. The CDR3 spans 17 residues. V was pared by 1 base and J by 5 bases, with 11 bases of the junction left unmatched. In germline, CDR1 is LGHNA, CDR2 YSLEER. CDR3 sequence (DNA): TGCGCCAGCAGCCAAGCGTTCAACAGGGGGGCTGGAGATACGCAGTATTTT. Translating gives CASSQAFNRGAGDTQYF.

The chain has TRBV2 and TRBJ2-1; the D gene is possibly TRBD2 (6 bases). V was shortened by 3 bases and J by 4 bases, with 16 bases between the two germline ends. The CDR3 is 16 residues long. The germline gives CDR1 SNHLY, CDR2 FYNNEI. The CDR3 region is CASSDLRRRDYNEQFF. The CDR3 DNA reads as TGTGCCAGCAGTGACCTCCGGCGGAGGGATTACAATGAGCAGTTCTTC.